Listed below are T cell receptor beta chains from one sample, sequenced in a study of blood T cell repertoires in COVID-19. Profiled with immunoSEQ multiplex PCR; TCRdb holds only in-frame clones, not every one. Of about 290,000 clones in the sample, roughly 89% were seen once. Input material: peripheral blood. The receptors stem from a woman aged 30 to 39 with COVID-19, enrolled during active disease. CDR3s include the opening cysteine and the closing phenylalanine or tryptophan. The order of the fields is V gene, D gene, clone size, J gene, CDR3 DNA, CDR3 protein. A D gene is named only where the DNA matches it firmly. The listing skips clone size in some rows; elsewhere it reads once, few, many or a size class.

>TRBV10-1|TRBD1|-|TRBJ1-4
TGCGCCAGCAGTGATCGGACAGGGGGCCAGCTGTTTTTT
CASSDRTGGQLFF
>TRBV12-3/TRBV12-4|-|few|TRBJ1-1
TGTGCCAGCAGCTCAAAGAGGAGAACTGAAGCTTTCTTT
CASSSKRRTEAFF
>TRBV4-2|TRBD2|-|TRBJ2-7
TGTGCCAGCAGCCAGGCCCGCGGGGGGGCTCGGGAGCAGTACTTC
CASSQARGGAREQYF
>TRBV21-1|-|-|TRBJ1-5
TGTGCCAGCAGCAAACGACCCCCGGGACAGGGGGAATATCAGCCCCAGCATTTT
CASSKRPPGQGEYQPQHF
>TRBV6-5|TRBD1|once|TRBJ1-1
TGTGCCAGCAGTTACTCGGACAGGGAGAGTAACACTGAAGCTTTCTTT
CASSYSDRESNTEAFF
>TRBV7-9|-|-|TRBJ2-1
TGTGCCAGCAGCTTATTAACAGGGGAGGACAATGAGCAGTTCTTC
CASSLLTGEDNEQFF
>TRBV5-5|-|-|TRBJ1-2
TGTGCCAGCAGCTTGGGGCAGGGCGATGGCTACACCTTC
CASSLGQGDGYTF
>TRBV4-1|-|-|TRBJ1-1
TGCGCAACGGCCCCGGCGGGAACTGAAGCTTTCTTT
CATAPAGTEAFF
>TRBV28|TRBD1|-|TRBJ1-6
TGTGCCAGCAGTTTATTAGGGGGCCATTCACCCCTCCACTTT
CASSLLGGHSPLHF
>TRBV6-6|-|-|TRBJ1-5
TGTGCCAGCAGTTACCAGGAGGGAAGCCAGCCCCAGCATTTT
CASSYQEGSQPQHF
>TRBV6-5|TRBD2|-|TRBJ2-3
TGTGCCAGCAGTCCTAGCGGGGCAATGACAGATACGCAGTATTTT
CASSPSGAMTDTQYF
>TRBV2|TRBD1|-|TRBJ1-2
TGTGCCAGCATTTTGCGACAGGGGGCTCTGAAAGCTAACTATGGCTACACCTTC
CASILRQGALKANYGYTF
>TRBV4-1|-|-|TRBJ1-5
TGCGCCAGCCGCTGGGGAGTTATGAGCAATCAGCCCCAGCATTTT
CASRWGVMSNQPQHF
>TRBV4-1|-|-|TRBJ2-7
TGCGCCAGCAGCCAAGATCGGGGGACCCCCTACGAGCAGTACTTC
CASSQDRGTPYEQYF
>TRBV7-2|-|-|TRBJ1-2
TGTGCCAGCAGCTCAATTAGTGGCGGCTATGGCTACACCTTC
CASSSISGGYGYTF
>TRBV27|-|-|TRBJ1-5
TGTGCCAGCAGATACTCAGGGAATAGCAATCAGCCCCAGCATTTT
CASRYSGNSNQPQHF
>TRBV5-4|-|-|TRBJ1-6
TGTGCCAGCAGCTTGTACGACAGCAATAATTCACCCCTCCACTTT
CASSLYDSNNSPLHF
>TRBV20-1|-|once|TRBJ2-5
TGCAGTGCTAGTCGTCGCCAGATGCCATGGCAAGAGACCCAGTACTTC
CSASRRQMPWQETQYF
>TRBV18|TRBD1|-|TRBJ1-1
TGTGCCAGCTCAACGGGGACAGGGGACACTGAAGCTTTCTTT
CASSTGTGDTEAFF
>TRBV28|-|-|TRBJ2-7
TGTGCCAGCAGTTTGACCCGGACAAGCTACGAGCAGTACTTC
CASSLTRTSYEQYF
>TRBV23-1|TRBD1|-|TRBJ2-7
TGCGCCAGCAGTCACTCTAGTCACAGGGGGCGCAGTTACGAGCAGTACTTC
CASSHSSHRGRSYEQYF
>TRBV6-5|-|-|TRBJ2-1
TGTGCCAGCAGTACAGAGTACAATGAGCAGTTCTTC
CASSTEYNEQFF
>TRBV4-1|-|once|TRBJ2-7
TGCGCCAGCAGCCCTTCTTTTAGTAACCACTACGAGCAGTACTTC
CASSPSFSNHYEQYF
>TRBV27|TRBD2|-|TRBJ2-5
TGTGCCAGCAGTTTAAGGTCCGCTAGCGGAGAGACCCAGTACTTC
CASSLRSASGETQYF
>TRBV6-5|-|-|TRBJ1-6
TGTGCCAGCAGTTACCGGGATTCCTGGTCACCCCTCCACTTT
CASSYRDSWSPLHF
>TRBV3-1/TRBV3-2|-|-|TRBJ2-1
TGTGCCAGCAGCCAAGTCCAAAAGCAGTTCTTC
CASSQVQKQFF
>TRBV19|-|-|TRBJ1-2
TGTGCCAGTAGTATCGGGGACTACGGCTACACCTTC
CASSIGDYGYTF
>TRBV11-2|-|-|TRBJ2-5
TGTGCCAGCAGCCTTAACCAGGCCCTTGAGGGGACCCAGTACTTC
CASSLNQALEGTQYF
>TRBV2|TRBD1|-|TRBJ1-2
TGTGCCAGCATCCCGGGACAGGGGTATGGCTACACCTTC
CASIPGQGYGYTF